The next 17 T cell receptor beta chains were all read from a single sample in a study of shared clonotypes between healthy human individuals. Libraries were prepared by immunoSEQ multiplex PCR; TCRdb keeps only in-frame clonotypes and omits some of them. The sample lists over 850,000 clones; 75% to 80% were seen once. Sequencing used memory CD4+ T cells from PBMCs. Subset given: CD45RA-negative fraction. These receptors were collected from a young man in good health. Some clones in this sample may be carry-over from other donors' samples.

This chain joins TRBV7-3 and TRBJ1-2; D may be TRBD1 (5 bases). This CDR3 comprises 14 residues. The V end was cut by 5 bases, the J end by 4 bases, with 14 bases between. CDR1 and CDR2 (germline): SGHTA, FQGTGA. The CDR3 DNA follows: TGTGCCAGCAGCGAACGGGGGTTGGGCTATGGCTACACCTTC. Amino acids: CASSERGLGYGYTF.

To note about this clone: The sample has other DNA sequences that encode this CDR3 too. V and J are TRBV5-4 and TRBJ2-7; D possibly corresponds to TRBD2 (6 bases). The CDR3 is 15 residues long. V gave up 0 bases and J gave up 1 base, with 11 bases separating them. CDR1 SGHNT and CDR2 YYREEE come from the germline V gene (reference sequence). As DNA, the CDR3 is TGTGCCAGCAGCTTGGAAGTTGGGGGGTCCTACGAGCAGTACTTC. Residues: CASSLEVGGSYEQYF.

The genes are TRBV28 and TRBJ1-2; TRBD1 is a possible D gene (6 bases). In germline, CDR1 is MDHEN, CDR2 SYDVKM. Trimming left V 6 bases short and J 6 bases short, with 14 bases between. The length of the CDR3 is 13 residues. The CDR3 DNA follows: TGTGCCAGCAGATCCGACAGGTTCAATGGCTACACCTTC. Residues: CASRSDRFNGYTF.

This clone came up once. V is TRBV5-4 and J is TRBJ1-1, with a weak D call TRBD1 (5 bases). The germline gives CDR1 SGHNT, CDR2 YYREEE (reference sequence). CDR3 length: 16 residues. V lost 2 bases to trimming and J lost 1 base, with 15 bases between them. CDR3 sequence (DNA): TGTGCCAGCAGCTTAGGCTCATTCGGGGCGAACACTGAAGCTTTCTTT. Amino acid sequence: CASSLGSFGANTEAFF.

V gene TRBV7-9 combines with J gene TRBJ1-1; no reliable D call. The CDR3 contains 11 residues. The germline V and J ends were trimmed by 1 base and 7 bases, with 4 bases remaining between them. CDR1 and CDR2 (germline): SEHNR, FQNEAQ (reference sequence). CDR3 DNA: TGTGCCAGCAGCTTAGACAGTGAAGCTTTCTTT. It codes for CASSLDSEAFF.

The gene calls are TRBV6-5 and TRBJ1-2; D uncertain. This CDR3 is built from 14 residues. Between the trimmed V and J ends, which lost 4 bases and 7 bases, there was a span of 16 bases. Germline CDR1 MNHEY, CDR2 SVGAGI. Here the CDR3 reads CASSSPGRHPGYTF. CDR3 in DNA: TGTGCCAGCAGTTCCCCGGGCAGGCACCCTGGCTACACCTTC.

The chain couples TRBV15 to TRBJ1-4; D remains ambiguous. This CDR3 is 15 amino acids long. The V end was cut by 2 bases, the J end by 8 bases, with 15 bases between. Germline V gene lookup returns CDR1 LNHNV and CDR2 YYDKDF (reference sequence). CDR3 DNA sequence: TGTGCCACCAGCAGACAACCGAGGACGGGAGAAAAACTGTTTTTT. Residues: CATSRQPRTGEKLFF.

The V and J genes are TRBV28 and TRBJ1-3; TRBD1 matches at 7 bases. With 3 bases clipped from V and 7 bases from J, the junction kept 9 bases outside the gene matches. CDR1 and CDR2 from the germline V gene are MDHEN and SYDVKM. CDR3 size: 15 residues. The DNA of the CDR3 is TGTGCCAGCAGTTTCACCCAGACAGGGAGGAACACCATATATTTT. Translating it yields CASSFTQTGRNTIYF.

This sequence joins TRBV30 and TRBJ1-2, with TRBD1 matching 8 bases. The CDR3 covers 14 residues. Per germline, CDR1 GTSNPN and CDR2 SVGIG (reference sequence). The V segment lost 2 bases and the J segment 3 bases; nucleotides outside the gene matches: 5. CDR3 nucleotides: TGTGCCTGGAGTCCAACAGGGGGATACTATGGCTACACCTTC. Its translation: CAWSPTGGYYGYTF.

The chain recombines TRBV29-1 with TRBJ1-2; TRBD1 might be the D (6 bases). V gave up 4 bases and J gave up 8 bases, with 20 bases separating them. The V gene's germline CDR1 is SQVTM and CDR2 ANQGSEA. CDR3 length equals 14 residues. In DNA form, the CDR3 reads TGCAGCGTTGGAGTGGTTGGGGGGGCGAGAGGCTACACCTTC. The encoded protein is CSVGVVGGARGYTF.

The V gene is TRBV2, the J gene TRBJ1-5; TRBD1 is a possible D gene (6 bases). This CDR3 comprises 19 residues. Trimming took 3 bases from V and 2 from J, leaving 23 bases between them. CDR1 and CDR2 from the germline V gene are SNHLY and FYNNEI. The CDR3 spells CASSEDAHRALLGNQPQHF. CDR3 sequence (DNA): TGTGCCAGCAGTGAGGACGCACACAGGGCATTACTAGGCAATCAGCCCCAGCATTTT.

V and J are TRBV20-1 and TRBJ1-5; perhaps TRBD1 as D (5 bases). The CDR3 has 10 residues. From germline, CDR1 is DFQATT and CDR2 SNEGSKA (reference sequence). Trimming removed 5 bases at V and 12 bases at J, with 11 bases between. The CDR3 bases are TGCAGTGCTTCGGGGGGTTTCCAGCATTTT. As protein: CSASGGFQHF.

V is TRBV6-4 and J is TRBJ2-5; possibly TRBD1 for D (6 bases). Trimming left V 8 bases short and J 3 bases short, with 16 bases between. The length of the CDR3 is 14 residues. Looked up from germline, CDR1 is MRHNA and CDR2 is SNTAGT. CDR3 sequence (DNA): TGTGCCAGCCGAACAGGGAAGTGGAAAGAGACCCAGTACTTC. This gives the protein CASRTGKWKETQYF.

This chain joins TRBV7-3 and TRBJ2-6; D may be TRBD1 or TRBD2 (5 bases each). Trimming removed 5 bases from V and 1 base from J, with 15 bases in between. The CDR3 spans 17 residues. Germline V lookup: CDR1 SGHTA, CDR2 FQGTGA. This CDR3 is CASSLESGLSGANVLTF. The CDR3 region has the DNA TGTGCCAGCAGCCTAGAATCGGGGCTTTCTGGGGCCAACGTCCTGACTTTC.

The genes are TRBV29-1 and TRBJ2-2; D ambiguous. This CDR3 spans 12 amino acids. CDR1 is SQVTM, CDR2 ANQGSEA, per germline. The V and J ends lost 3 bases and 3 bases respectively, with 5 bases between them. The CDR3 loop reads CSVDPDTGELFF. In DNA form, the CDR3 reads TGCAGCGTTGACCCGGACACCGGGGAGCTGTTTTTT.

The chain carries TRBV7-6 and TRBJ2-3; either TRBD1 or TRBD2 may supply D (5 bases each). Trimming stripped 7 bases from V and 11 bases from J, with 22 bases between. CDR3 size: 14 residues. Germline-derived CDR1 and CDR2 are SGHVS and FNYEAQ. For the CDR3, the DNA is TGTGCCAGCATGGGGCTAGCCCGACCCCCCAAGCAGTATTTT. This translates into CASMGLARPPKQYF.

The chain joins TRBV28 to TRBJ2-5, with TRBD2 matching 8 bases. Germline CDR1 reads MDHEN; CDR2 reads SYDVKM. The CDR3 consists of 13 residues. V was clipped by 7 bases and J by 4 bases; unmatched bases: 5. CDR3 protein: CASNRRGGETQYF. Here the CDR3 DNA reads TGTGCCAGCAACAGACGGGGGGGAGAGACCCAGTACTTC.